This TCR beta chain was recovered during a study of T-cell reconstitution after alpha-beta-depleted transplantation in children. Study-wide results and caveats: Expanded clones from the graft, numbering several hundred, reportedly supplied alpha-beta T cells about two months after transplant. There were some patients whose high TCRbeta diversity at day 60 came from surviving recipient T cells and thymic progenitors. The main origin of T-cell counts and diversity one year after transplant was newly produced T cells.

The germline V gene has CDR1 SGDLS and CDR2 YYNGEE. This CDR3 comprises 15 residues. With V trimmed by 0 bases and J by 9 bases, 6 bases remained unmatched. This clonotype was recorded a few times. The antigen remains undetermined. As it was prepared, the TCRbeta library received unique molecular identifiers. From the PCR reads, TCRdb called clonotypes with MiXCR, one entry per CDR3 protein. The sample lists 450,000 to 550,000 distinct CDR3 sequences, roughly 11% occurring once. The chain uses TRBV9 and TRBJ2-1; TRBD2 aligns across 10 bases. The sample consisted of PBMCs, mostly from graft donor cells, taken 180 days after TCRalphabeta/CD19-depleted stem cell transplant. The clonotype originates from a female patient aged 2 to 10 who had a stem cell transplant for aplastic anemia, so the T cells may come from the graft donor. CDR3 coding DNA: TGTGCCAGCAGCGTAGAGGTAGCGGGAGGATCTGAGCAGTTCTTC. Amino acid sequence: CASSVEVAGGSEQFF.